The 27 T cell receptor beta chains reported below all come from one sample, sequenced in a study of blood T cells in healthy people across ages (dated by TCRdb to between 2015 and 2017). The method was 5' RACE. Sequencing instrument: Illumina HiSeq 2500. A second roughly 6 to 11 cycle PCR used a sample-barcoded 5' primer and a J-beta primer mix. TCRdb trimmed public reads at Q25 via fastp, called clones via MiXCR and kept in-frame beta chains. Each entry merges the rows of one CDR3 protein and shows their most common DNA and genes. In this sample the table shows around 1.5 million distinct CDR3 sequences, approximately 40% of which occur a single time. The ten largest clones take up 7% to 9% of the sample. Source material: blood. Every receptor here comes from a woman aged 18-29 years in good health.

This clonotype has only one observation. The rearrangement links TRBV7-9 to TRBJ1-4; possibly TRBD1 for D (5 bases). This CDR3 comprises 15 residues. The V and J ends lost 5 bases and 3 bases respectively, with 13 bases between them. CDR1 is SEHNR, CDR2 FQNEAQ, per germline (reference sequence). CDR3 sequence: CASSDIRVPNEKLFF. The DNA for the CDR3 is TGTGCCAGCAGCGACATCAGGGTCCCTAATGAAAAACTGTTTTTT.

This clonotype was counted a few times. The genes are TRBV11-2 and TRBJ2-1; TRBD2 is a possible D gene (5 bases). Germline V gene lookup returns CDR1 SGHAT and CDR2 FQNNGV. V gave up 9 bases and J gave up 9 bases, with 12 bases separating them. The CDR3 covers 11 residues. CDR3 loop: CARRGSREQFF. The CDR3 nucleotides are TGTGCCAGGAGAGGGTCTCGTGAGCAGTTCTTC.

Comments on this clonotype: An end of the junction differs from the germline gene, which may be a read error. The chain is built from TRBV4-1 and TRBJ2-7; no firm D call. Germline-derived CDR1 and CDR2 are MGHRA and YSYEKL. The CDR3 extends over 14 amino acids. The CDR3 region has the DNA TGCGTCAGCAGCCAAGATGAGTCAGGCTACGAGCAGTACTTC. This translates into CVSSQDESGYEQYF.

The gene calls are TRBV7-9 and TRBJ2-3, with 12 bases lining up with TRBD2. V trimming: 4 bases; J trimming: 3 bases; junction bases outside the gene matches: 5. This CDR3 contains 16 residues. CDR1 SEHNR and CDR2 FQNEAQ come from the germline V gene (reference sequence). The CDR3 spells CASSSLLAGGTDTQYF. The DNA for the CDR3 is TGTGCCAGCAGCTCCCTCCTAGCGGGAGGGACAGATACGCAGTATTTT.

The V call is TRBV30, the J call TRBJ2-7; 7 nucleotides agree with TRBD1. Germline CDR1 reads GTSNPN; CDR2 reads SVGIG (reference sequence). The V and J ends lost 5 bases and 3 bases, in that order; junction bases with no gene match: 7. The CDR3 length is 13 residues. The CDR3, as DNA: TGTGCCTGGGGCAGGGGGATGAACTACGAGCAGTACTTC. Its translation: CAWGRGMNYEQYF.

The rearrangement joins TRBV27 to TRBJ2-7, with 13 bases identical to TRBD2. Per germline, CDR1 MNHEY and CDR2 SMNVEV (reference sequence). This CDR3 has 17 residues. With 2 bases clipped from V and 2 bases from J, the junction kept 6 bases outside the gene matches. The CDR3 DNA is TGTGCCAGCAGTTTACGACTAGCGGGGGGACAAACCTACGAGCAGTACTTC. This translates into CASSLRLAGGQTYEQYF.

A few counts support this clonotype. The CDR3 nucleotides read TGTGCCAGCAGCCAAGGGATCTCCTACGAGCAGTACTTC. Translation gives CASSQGISYEQYF. V gene TRBV3-1 combines with J gene TRBJ2-7; D is ambiguous. Trimming shortened V by 1 base and J by 0 bases, and 4 bases separated the two germline ends. CDR1 LGHDT and CDR2 YNNKEL come from the germline V gene (reference sequence). This CDR3 region has 13 residues.

Ten or more counts support this clonotype. The chain has TRBV6-5 and TRBJ2-3; TRBD2 aligns across 8 bases. The CDR3 is 17 amino acids. Germline values: CDR1 MNHEY, CDR2 SVGAGI. V trimming: 4 bases; J trimming: 0 bases; junction bases outside the gene matches: 9. The CDR3 DNA follows: TGTGCCAGCAGTTTATCCCGGAGCGGGAGTAGCACAGATACGCAGTATTTT. Protein sequence: CASSLSRSGSSTDTQYF.

The chain couples TRBV6-2 or TRBV6-3 to TRBJ1-5; 7 bases are a match to TRBD1. Germline-derived CDR1 and CDR2 are MNHEY and SVGEGT. The CDR3 is 17 amino acids. The V and J ends lost 6 bases and 7 bases, in that order; junction bases with no gene match: 18. The CDR3 coding sequence is TGTGCCAGCAGCGCAGACAGGGCACCCGCTTACAAGCAGCCCCAGCATTTT. Its translation: CASSADRAPAYKQPQHF.

There are a few counts of this clonotype. The genes are TRBV7-9 and TRBJ2-1; D remains unclear. The tail of the sequence fits TRBJ2-7 better, so the J call may be wrong. The CDR3 is made up of 14 amino acids. Germline V gives CDR1 SEHNR, CDR2 FQNEAQ (reference sequence). The CDR3 DNA sequence: TGTGCCAGCAGCTTAGATCGCTCCTACAATGAGCAGTACTTC. This gives the protein CASSLDRSYNEQYF.

This rearrangement joins TRBV7-9 to TRBJ1-2; D perhaps matches TRBD1 (5 bases). Per germline, CDR1 SEHNR and CDR2 FQNEAQ (reference sequence). The CDR3 length is 16 residues. V was pared by 4 bases and J by 5 bases, with 20 bases between. The CDR3 region has the DNA TGTGCCAGCAGCTCTACGGAGGGGCGTTATGGTTATGGCTACACCTTC. Translation: CASSSTEGRYGYGYTF.

V gene TRBV2 combines with J gene TRBJ2-6; possibly TRBD1 for D (5 bases). Germline-derived CDR1 and CDR2 are SNHLY and FYNNEI. V was trimmed by 7 bases and J by 0 bases, leaving 13 bases between them. The CDR3 loop spans 16 amino acids. Here the CDR3 DNA reads TGTGCCAGCACACAGGACGTCCACTCTGGGGCCAACGTCCTGACTTTC. Encoded protein: CASTQDVHSGANVLTF.

This rearrangement joins TRBV20-1 to TRBJ1-1, with TRBD1 matching 9 bases. J lost 3 bases, V lost 6 bases, and 8 bases had no gene match. Looked up from germline, CDR1 is DFQATT and CDR2 is SNEGSKA (reference sequence). This CDR3 spans 14 amino acids. The DNA for the CDR3 is TGCAGTGCGTACAGGGGGCCCCCCGACACTGAAGCTTTCTTT. Translated: CSAYRGPPDTEAFF.

The chain joins TRBV5-1 to TRBJ2-7, with a possible D match to TRBD1 (6 bases). CDR1 and CDR2 (germline): SGHRS, YFSETQ. V lost 4 bases and J lost 0, with 11 bases in between. CDR3 length equals 14 residues. The CDR3: CASSRQDSSYEQYF. The CDR3 DNA reads TGCGCCAGCAGCAGGCAGGACAGCTCCTACGAGCAGTACTTC.

This clonotype was counted only a few times. The chain joins TRBV20-1 to TRBJ2-5; 8 positions match TRBD1. The CDR3 consists of 11 residues. CDR1 and CDR2 (germline): DFQATT, SNEGSKA (reference sequence). With V trimmed by 7 bases and J by 3 bases, 1 base remained unmatched. As DNA, the CDR3 is TGCAGTGGGACAGGGAAAGAGACCCAGTACTTC. Protein: CSGTGKETQYF.

This clonotype was seen repeatedly, ten times or more. The chain uses TRBV5-1 and TRBJ2-5; D remains unclear. CDR3 length: 14 residues. V was pared by 1 base and J by 2 bases, with 9 bases between. Germline lookup yields CDR1 SGHRS and CDR2 YFSETQ. CDR3 sequence (DNA): TGCGCCAGCAGCTTGTCGCTAAGTCAAGAGACCCAGTACTTC. Translating it yields CASSLSLSQETQYF.

The V call is TRBV10-3, the J call TRBJ2-3, with 7 bases identical to TRBD2. The V gene end was trimmed by 10 bases and the J gene end by 3 bases; junction bases not matched to a gene: 22. The CDR3 has 18 amino acids. From germline, CDR1 is ENHRY and CDR2 SYGVKD. The CDR3 region is CARESYGGSPSSTDTQYF. The CDR3 DNA is TGTGCCAGGGAGTCGTACGGCGGGAGCCCCTCTAGTACAGATACGCAGTATTTT.

The chain recombines TRBV7-3 with TRBJ2-7, with TRBD1 matching 7 bases. The V gene's germline CDR1 is SGHTA and CDR2 FQGTGA. After removal of 5 bases from V and 3 bases from J, the junction contained 7 bases not matched to a gene. The CDR3 spans 14 residues. The CDR3 nucleotides are TGTGCCAGCAGCCAAAACAGGGGCAACTACGAGCAGTACTTC. Amino acid sequence: CASSQNRGNYEQYF.

The chain couples TRBV2 to TRBJ2-7; D may correspond to TRBD1 or TRBD2 (6 bases each). CDR3 size: 16 residues. The ends were cut back, 2 bases at V and 2 bases at J, with 16 bases in the middle. Germline V CDR1 and CDR2: SNHLY, FYNNEI. The CDR3, as DNA: TGTGCCAGCAGTGAAACCGGAGGAGGGACAACCTACGAGCAGTACTTC. Translated, it gives CASSETGGGTTYEQYF.

The chain employs TRBV19 and TRBJ2-4; D perhaps matches TRBD1 (6 bases). The CDR3 runs to 12 residues. V lost 5 bases, J lost 13 bases, and 15 bases lay in between. CDR1 is LNHDA and CDR2 is SQIVND in the germline V gene (reference sequence). The CDR3 DNA is TGTGCCAGTAGTTTTGGACAGTCTGAGCAGTACTTC. Protein: CASSFGQSEQYF. Full variable domain (missing parts from reference TRBV19 and TRBJ2-4): DGGITQSPKYLFRKEGQNVTLSCEQNLNHDAMYWYRQDPGQGLRLIYYSQIVNDFQKGDIAEGYSVSREKKESFPLTVTSAQKNPTAFYLCASSFGQSEQYFGAGTRLSVL.

The chain carries TRBV4-1 and TRBJ2-1; 8 bases line up with TRBD2. V shed 4 bases and J 5 bases; nucleotides not matched to a gene: 16. The CDR3 totals 18 residues. Per germline, CDR1 MGHRA and CDR2 YSYEKL. In DNA, the CDR3 is TGCGCCAGCAGCCTTAAGGGATTCCGGGAGGGCCTCGACAATGAGCAGTTCTTC. Translating it yields CASSLKGFREGLDNEQFF.

This clonotype turned up a few times. The V call is TRBV20-1, the J call TRBJ2-3; 7 bases map to TRBD2. V lost 4 bases, J lost 2 bases, and 9 bases stayed unmatched. This CDR3 has 15 amino acids. CDR1 and CDR2 (germline): DFQATT, SNEGSKA (reference sequence). The CDR3 loop is CSAIPPGGFTDTQYF. CDR3 in DNA: TGCAGTGCTATACCCCCGGGGGGTTTCACAGATACGCAGTATTTT.

The genes are TRBV11-2 and TRBJ2-7, with 9 nucleotides matching TRBD1. CDR1 SGHAT and CDR2 FQNNGV come from the germline V gene. The CDR3 contains 13 residues. V was clipped by 5 bases and J by 6 bases; unmatched bases: 5. The CDR3 nucleotides read TGTGCCAGCAGCGGGACAGGGAACCCCGAGCAGTACTTC. This sequence encodes CASSGTGNPEQYF. The full variable domain, in which reference TRBV11-2 and TRBJ2-7 provide the parts outside the CDR3, is EAGVAQSPRYKIIEKRQSVAFWCNPISGHATLYWYQQILGQGPKLLIQFQNNGVVDDSQLPKDRFSAERLKGVDSTLKIQPAKLEDSAVYLCASSGTGNPEQYFGPGTRLTVT.

This chain joins TRBV7-3 and TRBJ2-2; possibly TRBD1 for D (6 bases). The CDR3 runs to 15 residues. V shed 5 bases and J shed 2 bases, with 12 bases lying between them. The germline V gene has CDR1 SGHTA and CDR2 FQGTGA. The CDR3 nucleotides read TGTGCCAGCAGCCCTGGGACACTTAACACCGGGGAGCTGTTTTTT. Translating it yields CASSPGTLNTGELFF.

This clonotype has more than one count but fewer than ten. The chain carries TRBV4-1 and TRBJ2-3; D remains ambiguous. The germline V gene has CDR1 MGHRA and CDR2 YSYEKL. V lost 2 bases and J lost 2, with 8 bases in between. The CDR3 is made up of 14 amino acids. CDR3 sequence (DNA): TGCGCCAGCAGCCAATGGGTTTCCACAGATACGCAGTATTTT. Its protein is CASSQWVSTDTQYF.

This clonotype turned up a few times. The chain is built from TRBV6-6 and TRBJ1-1; 8 bases line up with TRBD1. Looked up from germline, CDR1 is MNHNY and CDR2 is SVGAGI (reference sequence). Trimming removed 4 bases from V and 1 base from J; junction bases left unmatched: 5. The CDR3 has 15 amino acids. In DNA form, the CDR3 reads TGTGCCAGCAGTTCCCCCGACAGGGGGAACACTGAAGCTTTCTTT. Its protein is CASSSPDRGNTEAFF.

This chain connects TRBV6-5 to TRBJ2-1, with TRBD1 identical over 8 bases. The CDR3 loop spans 15 amino acids. Germline CDR1 MNHEY, CDR2 SVGAGI. V lost 4 bases and J lost 7; bases outside the gene matches: 9. DNA for the CDR3: TGTGCCAGCAGTTTTGACAGGGGAAGGGTAAATGAGCAGTTCTTC. Its protein is CASSFDRGRVNEQFF.